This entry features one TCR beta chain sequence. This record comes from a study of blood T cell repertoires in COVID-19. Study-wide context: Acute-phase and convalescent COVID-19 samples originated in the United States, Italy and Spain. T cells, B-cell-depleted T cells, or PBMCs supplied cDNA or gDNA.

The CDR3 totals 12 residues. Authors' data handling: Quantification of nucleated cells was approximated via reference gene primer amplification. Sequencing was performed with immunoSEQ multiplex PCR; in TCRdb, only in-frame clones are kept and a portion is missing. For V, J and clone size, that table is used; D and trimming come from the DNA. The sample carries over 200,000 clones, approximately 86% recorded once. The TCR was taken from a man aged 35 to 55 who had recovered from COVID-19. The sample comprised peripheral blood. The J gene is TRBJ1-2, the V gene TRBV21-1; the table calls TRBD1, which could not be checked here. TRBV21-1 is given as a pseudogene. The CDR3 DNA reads TGTGCCGGGAGGGACAGGGATTATGGCTACACCTTC. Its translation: CAGRDRDYGYTF.